This entry lists 8 T cell receptor beta chains sequenced from one sample in a study of blood T cells in healthy people across ages. Primed by a sample-barcoded 5' primer and a J-beta primer mix, a second PCR proceeded for about 6 to 11 cycles. From the 5' RACE reads, TCRdb called clonotypes with MiXCR, one entry per CDR3 protein. The data show about 1.6 million distinct CDR3 sequences, roughly 32% seen once. The sequenced sample was blood. The receptor source for this set is a woman aged 30 to 39 in good health.

V is TRBV6-5 and J is TRBJ2-7; no definite D call. CDR3 length equals 14 residues. Trimming left V 0 bases short and J 2 bases short, with 8 bases between. Germline CDR1 is MNHEY and CDR2 is SVGAGI. In DNA, the CDR3 is TGTGCCAGCAGTTACTCCCGGACGGCCTACGAGCAGTACTTC. It encodes CASSYSRTAYEQYF.

This clonotype was seen a handful of times. The chain has TRBV6-1 and TRBJ2-1, with a possible D match to TRBD2 (7 bases). CDR1 MNHNS and CDR2 SASEGT come from the germline V gene. CDR3 length: 17 residues. With 2 bases removed from V and 3 bases from J, the gap between germline ends came to 17 bases. The CDR3 region is CASSEPSGGGIYNEQFF. The CDR3 nucleotides are TGTGCCAGCAGTGAACCCTCTGGCGGGGGCATCTACAATGAGCAGTTCTTC.

The chain carries TRBV9 and TRBJ2-3; 7 positions agree with TRBD1. This CDR3 region has 16 residues. The germline V gene has CDR1 SGDLS and CDR2 YYNGEE. V lost 0 bases to trimming and J lost 2 bases; unmatched junction nucleotides: 6. The DNA for the CDR3 is TGTGCCAGCAGCGTAGCAGAGGGGGCGCCCACAGATACGCAGTATTTT. The encoded protein is CASSVAEGAPTDTQYF.

Only a few counts were recorded for this clonotype. The rearrangement joins TRBV20-1 to TRBJ2-1; 7 bases are shared with TRBD2. Trimming cost V 7 bases and J 0 bases; bases outside gene matches: 3. The CDR3 has 13 amino acids. CDR1 is DFQATT, CDR2 SNEGSKA, per germline (reference sequence). The CDR3 is CSVPSGSYNEQFF. DNA for the CDR3: TGCAGTGTTCCTAGCGGCTCCTACAATGAGCAGTTCTTC.

V gene TRBV9 combines with J gene TRBJ2-1; weak D call: TRBD2 (6 bases). Deletions cut 7 bases from V and 0 bases from J, with 14 bases between. CDR3 length: 15 amino acids. Germline V lookup: CDR1 SGDLS, CDR2 YYNGEE. The CDR3 reads CASGTGTSSYNEQFF. The CDR3 bases are TGTGCCAGCGGTACCGGGACTTCCTCCTACAATGAGCAGTTCTTC.

This clonotype was picked up a small number of times. This rearrangement joins TRBV6-1 to TRBJ2-7, with 7 positions matching TRBD1. In germline, CDR1 is MNHNS, CDR2 SASEGT. V trimming: 2 bases; J trimming: 1 base; junction bases outside the gene matches: 2. The CDR3 has 14 amino acids. CDR3 DNA: TGTGCCAGCAGTGAAACAGGGGCGTCCTACGAGCAGTACTTC. This encodes CASSETGASYEQYF.

In the case of this clonotype: One base away lies a much larger clone, so this may be a sequencing read error. The rearrangement joins TRBV7-8 to TRBJ2-1; D is perhaps TRBD1 (6 bases). Germline V gene data show CDR1 as SGHVS and CDR2 as FQNEAQ. This CDR3 spans 16 amino acids. CDR3 loop: CASSQGHFSSYNGQFF. The CDR3 bases are TGTGCCAGCAGCCAGGGACATTTCAGCTCCTACAATGGGCAGTTCTTC.

This clonotype was detected only a few times. This chain connects TRBV18 to TRBJ2-1; D is perhaps TRBD1 or TRBD2 (6 bases each). The CDR3 is 15 amino acids. Trimming pared 0 bases from V and 6 bases from J, leaving 12 bases between. Germline V CDR1 and CDR2: KGHSH, LQKENI. The CDR3 is CASSPPGGSLNEQFF. CDR3 bases: TGTGCCAGCTCACCACCGGGGGGCAGCCTCAATGAGCAGTTCTTC.